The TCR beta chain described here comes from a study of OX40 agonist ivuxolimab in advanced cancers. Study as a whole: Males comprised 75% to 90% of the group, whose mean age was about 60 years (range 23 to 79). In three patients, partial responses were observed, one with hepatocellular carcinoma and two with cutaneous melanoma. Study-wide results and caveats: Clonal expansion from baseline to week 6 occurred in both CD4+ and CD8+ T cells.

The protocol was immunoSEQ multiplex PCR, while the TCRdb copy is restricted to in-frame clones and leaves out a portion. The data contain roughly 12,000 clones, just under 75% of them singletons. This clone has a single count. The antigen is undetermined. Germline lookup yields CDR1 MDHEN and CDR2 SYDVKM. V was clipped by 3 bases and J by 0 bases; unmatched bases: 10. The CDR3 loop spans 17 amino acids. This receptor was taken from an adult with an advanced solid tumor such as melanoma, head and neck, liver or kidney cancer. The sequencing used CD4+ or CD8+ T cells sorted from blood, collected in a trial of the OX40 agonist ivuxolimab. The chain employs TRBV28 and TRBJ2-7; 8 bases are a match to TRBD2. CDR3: CASSFPTSGASSYEQYF. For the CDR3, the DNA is TGTGCCAGCAGTTTCCCTACTAGCGGAGCCAGCTCCTACGAGCAGTACTTC.